This entry features one T cell receptor (beta chain) sequence. Its antigen is not identified. Time point specified: newly diagnosed GD, antithyroid drugs for less than 3 months. PBMC RNA was the source of the TCR library. Graves' disease diagnosis was established per American Thyroid Association guidelines. This sample is drawn from a study of regulatory T cells in long-lasting Graves disease. General observations from the study: The study found TRBV28, TRBJ1-2 and TRBJ2-5 favored in persistent disease.

The V gene lost 2 bases and the J gene lost 4 bases, with 9 bases spanning the gap. The CDR3 spans 13 residues. The V gene's germline CDR1 is DFQATT and CDR2 SNEGSKA (reference sequence). CDR3-region Arm-PCR and iRepertoire HTBI primers produced the TCR beta libraries. TCRdb reprocessed the multiplex PCR reads via MiXCR and lists one record per CDR3 protein. The sample consists of roughly 430,000 distinct CDR3 sequences, around 15% of them appearing once. This sample was also put to use in a study of T cells in Graves' hyperthyroidism and ophthalmopathy. As that study records: Across 18 months, stable Graves' hyperthyroidism was marked by no progression to ophthalmopathy.

The sample consisted of peripheral blood mononuclear cells (PBMCs), taken at new diagnosis, from a patient treated with antithyroid drugs. This rearrangement joins TRBV20-1 to TRBJ2-1, with unresolved D. The sequence came from a woman younger than 45 with Graves disease. For the CDR3, the DNA is TGCAGTGCTAGAAATGTGGTGTACAATGAGCAGTTCTTC. It yields the protein CSARNVVYNEQFF.